The 15 T cell receptor beta chains in this list originate from one sample, sequenced in a study of molecular identifiers for immune sequencing clone quantification. TCRdb used MiXCR to reprocess the PCR reads, holding one entry per CDR3 protein. The top ten clones hold under 0.95% of a sample with some 650,000 distinct CDR3 sequences, nearly 20% of them seen once. Input material: naive CD8+ T cells from blood, with Jurkat cell RNA spiked in. Documented subset: FACS-sorted CD8+CD4-CCR7+CD45RA+ naive T cells. The receptor source for this set is a human donor in good health. Some libraries in this study had Jurkat cell RNA spiked in.

This clonotype has a count of ten or more. The chain carries TRBV6-5 and TRBJ2-3, with D perhaps TRBD1 or TRBD2 (6 bases each). Trimming removed 4 bases from V and 2 bases from J, with 13 bases in between. CDR1 and CDR2 (germline): MNHEY, SVGAGI. The CDR3 is 15 residues long. The CDR3, as DNA: TGTGCCAGCAGTTCTCGAGGGGGGCACACAGATACGCAGTATTTT. Protein product: CASSSRGGHTDTQYF.

This clonotype was seen a handful of times. This rearrangement joins TRBV30 to TRBJ1-5, with 10 positions matching TRBD1. V was clipped by 0 bases and J by 6 bases; unmatched bases: 14. The CDR3 is 18 residues long. Looked up from germline, CDR1 is GTSNPN and CDR2 is SVGIG (reference sequence). As DNA, the CDR3 is TGTGCCTGGAGTGTGGGGGACAGGGGCGGGAAGTCGAGTCAGCCCCAGCATTTT. Residues: CAWSVGDRGGKSSQPQHF.

This clonotype was counted at least ten times. The V call is TRBV18, the J call TRBJ1-1; possibly TRBD1 for D (6 bases). Looked up from germline, CDR1 is KGHSH and CDR2 is LQKENI. There are 14 residues in the CDR3. Trimming took off 3 bases at V and 6 bases at J, with 14 bases between the two ends. CDR3 DNA: TGTGCCAGCTCACCTGAAGGAGGGGGGCCTGAAGCTTTCTTT. Translation gives CASSPEGGGPEAFF.

Details on this clonotype: One base away lies a much larger clone, so this may be a sequencing read error. The gene calls are TRBV6-5 and TRBJ2-3, with TRBD2 as a possible D gene (6 bases). The CDR3 is made up of 14 amino acids. Germline values: CDR1 MNHEY, CDR2 SVGAGI. V shed 6 bases and J shed 2 bases, with 12 bases lying between them. The CDR3 nucleotides read TGTGCCAGCAGGGAGCGGGCAATCACAGATACGCAGTATTTT. Amino acid sequence: CASRERAITDTQYF.

This clonotype was observed many times. V gene TRBV7-6 combines with J gene TRBJ1-4; weak D call: TRBD1 (6 bases). V lost 5 bases to trimming and J lost 3 bases, with 16 bases between them. This CDR3 spans 16 amino acids. Germline assignment: CDR1 SGHVS and CDR2 FNYEAQ. The CDR3: CASSARGTVANEKLFF. The CDR3 nucleotides are TGTGCCAGCAGCGCTAGGGGGACTGTGGCTAATGAAAAACTGTTTTTT.

This chain uses TRBV20-1 with TRBJ1-6; the D is unclear. CDR3 size: 15 residues. V was shortened by 6 bases and J by 2 bases, with 14 bases between the two germline ends. CDR1 and CDR2 from the germline V gene are DFQATT and SNEGSKA (reference sequence). This chain's CDR3 is CSAKLRTPYNSPLHF. The CDR3 DNA follows: TGCAGTGCAAAACTGAGGACGCCCTATAATTCACCCCTCCACTTT.

As concerns this clonotype: Since a much larger clone is just one base distant, this may be a read error. The chain's CDR3 is CSAGHGYEQYF. DNA for the CDR3: TGCAGTGCTGGACACGGCTACGAGCAGTACTTC. V usage is TRBV20-1 and J usage is TRBJ2-7, with a possible D match to TRBD1 (5 bases). Deletions cut 5 bases from V and 3 bases from J, with 8 bases between. The germline CDR1 and CDR2 sequences are DFQATT and SNEGSKA (reference sequence). The CDR3 length is 11 residues.

This chain uses TRBV5-6 with TRBJ2-1; D remains ambiguous. The ends were cut back, 3 bases at V and 2 bases at J, with 12 bases in the middle. The CDR3 sequence is 15 residues long. The germline CDR1 and CDR2 sequences are SGHDT and YYEEEE. This CDR3 is CASSSPAVPYNEQFF. CDR3 nucleotides: TGTGCCAGCAGCTCCCCGGCCGTACCCTACAATGAGCAGTTCTTC.

This clonotype appeared a few times. The genes are TRBV11-3 and TRBJ1-1, with no clear D. Germline V gene sequence: CDR1 SGHNT, CDR2 YENEEA. The CDR3 consists of 17 residues. The germline V and J ends were trimmed by 5 bases and 1 base, with 20 bases remaining between them. The CDR3 here is CASSPRAELPGNTEAFF. CDR3 sequence (DNA): TGTGCCAGCAGCCCACGGGCAGAGCTACCAGGGAACACTGAAGCTTTCTTT.

This clonotype was recorded a few times. This chain connects TRBV6-2 or TRBV6-3 to TRBJ2-1; D gene unclear. This CDR3 spans 16 amino acids. V was pared by 7 bases and J by 6 bases, with 22 bases between. Germline V gene sequence: CDR1 MNHEY, CDR2 SVGEGT. CDR3 sequence reads: CASTLRASSLLNEQFF. CDR3 in DNA: TGTGCCAGCACCCTCCGGGCTAGTTCATTACTCAATGAGCAGTTCTTC.

Note on this clonotype: This may be a read error: a much more frequent sequence differs by one nucleotide. This chain links TRBV5-4 with TRBJ2-1; 7 bases match TRBD1. This CDR3 is built from 15 residues. V shed 7 bases and J 4 bases; nucleotides not matched to a gene: 11. CDR1 is SGHNT, CDR2 YYREEE, per germline (reference sequence). CDR3 sequence: CASCPDRTGYNEQFF. CDR3 DNA sequence: TGTGCCAGCTGCCCGGACAGGACGGGGTACAATGAGCAGTTCTTC.

In DNA, the CDR3 is TGCGCCAGCTCGGGGACTAGGTCCTACAATGAGCAGTTCTTC. Translation: CASSGTRSYNEQFF. The V gene is TRBV5-1, the J gene TRBJ2-1; 8 bases are shared with TRBD2. J was trimmed by 1 base and V by 7 bases; bases with no gene match: 4. The CDR3 is 14 amino acids. CDR1 SGHRS and CDR2 YFSETQ come from the germline V gene.

This clonotype was observed at least ten times. This chain uses TRBV7-2 with TRBJ2-7; no reliable D call. V shed 5 bases and J shed 0 bases, with 8 bases lying between them. This CDR3 contains 13 residues. Germline lookup yields CDR1 SGHTA and CDR2 FQGNSA. The CDR3 here is CASSPHSSYEQYF. The CDR3 bases are TGTGCCAGCAGCCCCCACAGCTCCTACGAGCAGTACTTC.

The chain employs TRBV29-1 and TRBJ2-2; D perhaps matches TRBD1 (6 bases). The V end lost 5 bases, the J end lost 8 bases, and 12 bases lay between the germline ends. Per germline, CDR1 SQVTM and CDR2 ANQGSEA. The CDR3 totals 12 residues. CDR3 nucleotide sequence: TGCAGCGTTCCCAGGGGAAAAGGGGAGCTGTTTTTT. The encoded protein is CSVPRGKGELFF.

This clonotype was detected many times. The genes are TRBV19 and TRBJ2-7; 7 bases agree with TRBD1. V was pared by 4 bases and J by 2 bases, with 8 bases of the junction left unmatched. CDR1 is LNHDA and CDR2 is SQIVND in the germline V gene (reference sequence). There are 15 residues in the CDR3. This CDR3 is CASSTTGQATYEQYF. CDR3 nucleotide sequence: TGTGCCAGTAGTACTACCGGACAGGCAACCTACGAGCAGTACTTC.